This T cell receptor beta chain was captured in a study of blood T cell repertoires in COVID-19. Germline V gene sequence: CDR1 SGHNT, CDR2 YYREEE (reference sequence). The CDR3 loop spans 14 amino acids. V trimming: 3 bases; J trimming: 1 base; junction bases outside the gene matches: 2. Sequencing was performed with immunoSEQ multiplex PCR; in TCRdb, only in-frame clones are kept and a portion is missing. The data show about 200,000 clones, with 83% seen just once and 2% to 3% held by the top ten. The sample holds a few counts of this clone. This TCR came from a woman aged 40 to 49 with active or convalescent COVID-19. Material for sequencing was peripheral blood. This chain joins TRBV5-4 and TRBJ2-3, with 7 bases that match TRBD2. The CDR3 is CASSSRGGTDTQYF. The CDR3 nucleotides are TGTGCCAGCAGCTCCCGGGGGGGCACAGATACGCAGTATTTT.